Following are 18 T cell receptor beta chains from one sample sequenced in a study of shared clonotypes between healthy human individuals. CD45RO-negative cells were positively selected for CCR7, leaving out terminally differentiated effector memory CD45RA+ cells. TCRdb's table, derived via immunoSEQ multiplex PCR, lists solely in-frame clones and lacks some. The sample comprises some 2 million clones, about 95% of which are singletons, and roughly 1% rests with the top ten. The sample was naive CD8+ T cells sorted from blood. The receptors originated from a man aged 18 to 29 in good health.

The chain uses TRBV7-6 and TRBJ2-3; TRBD2 aligns across 10 bases. The CDR3 loop spans 16 amino acids. Per germline, CDR1 SGHVS and CDR2 FNYEAQ. The J segment lost 8 bases and the V segment lost 1 base, leaving 9 bases of the junction unmatched. The CDR3 loop is CASSLGLAGEFRTQYF. The CDR3, as DNA: TGTGCCAGCAGCTTAGGCCTAGCGGGAGAGTTTCGTACGCAGTATTTT. Variable domain in full (rest from reference TRBV7-6 and TRBJ2-3): GAGVSQSPRYKVTKRGQDVALRCDPISGHVSLYWYRQALGQGPEFLTYFNYEAQQDKSGLPNDRFSAERPEGSISTLTIQRTEQRDSAMYRCASSLGLAGEFRTQYFGPGTRLTVL.

This sequence joins TRBV28 and TRBJ2-4; the D is unclear. The V end was cut by 1 base, the J end by 5 bases, with 12 bases between. CDR1 and CDR2 (germline): MDHEN, SYDVKM. The CDR3 totals 15 residues. CDR3 loop: CASSLSLDGQNIQYF. The CDR3 DNA reads TGTGCCAGCAGTTTATCCCTCGATGGCCAAAACATTCAGTACTTC.

This clone was found once. The chain recombines TRBV27 with TRBJ2-7; D may match TRBD1 or TRBD2 (5 bases each). Germline V gene sequence: CDR1 MNHEY, CDR2 SMNVEV (reference sequence). V dropped 2 bases and J dropped 0 bases, with 11 bases sitting between them. This CDR3 has 15 residues. CDR3 in amino acids: CASSLEGPHSYEQYF. CDR3 DNA sequence: TGTGCCAGCAGTTTAGAGGGACCCCACTCCTACGAGCAGTACTTC.

V and J are TRBV19 and TRBJ1-6; TRBD1 matches at 9 bases. J lost 12 bases, V lost 5 bases, and 5 bases had no gene match. The CDR3 extends over 13 amino acids. CDR1 and CDR2 from the germline V gene are LNHDA and SQIVND (reference sequence). The CDR3 here is CASSLGQGIPLHF. CDR3 in DNA: TGTGCCAGTAGTCTGGGACAGGGAATACCCCTCCACTTT. The whole variable domain, filled in from reference TRBV19 and TRBJ1-6, reads DGGITQSPKYLFRKEGQNVTLSCEQNLNHDAMYWYRQDPGQGLRLIYYSQIVNDFQKGDIAEGYSVSREKKESFPLTVTSAQKNPTAFYLCASSLGQGIPLHFGNGTRLTVT.

CDR3 amino acids: CAWRRRGVNYGYTF. For the CDR3, the DNA is TGTGCCTGGAGACGTAGGGGTGTTAACTATGGCTACACCTTC. The chain links TRBV30 to TRBJ1-2; a possible D gene is TRBD1 (5 bases). Trimming took off 3 bases at V and 1 base at J, with 12 bases between the two ends. The length of the CDR3 is 14 residues. Germline V CDR1 and CDR2: GTSNPN, SVGIG (reference sequence).

V gene TRBV4-1 combines with J gene TRBJ1-1; D gene unclear. V lost 0 bases to trimming and J lost 5 bases, with 10 bases between them. CDR1 MGHRA and CDR2 YSYEKL come from the germline V gene. The CDR3 contains 14 residues. The CDR3 DNA reads TGCGCCAGCAGCCAAGATTTCGGTCGGACTGAAGCTTTCTTT. Residues: CASSQDFGRTEAFF.

On this clone: The sample carries other DNA sequences with the same CDR3. The chain uses TRBV9 and TRBJ2-7, with 10 bases aligning to TRBD1. The CDR3 spans 14 residues. Trimming cost V 2 bases and J 2 bases; bases outside gene matches: 1. Looked up from germline, CDR1 is SGDLS and CDR2 is YYNGEE. CDR3 sequence reads: CASSVTGGAYEQYF. CDR3 nucleotides: TGTGCCAGCAGCGTGACAGGGGGCGCCTACGAGCAGTACTTC.

The V call is TRBV7-9, the J call TRBJ2-5, with 7 positions matching TRBD2. Germline values: CDR1 SEHNR, CDR2 FQNEAQ (reference sequence). Trimming cost V 5 bases and J 5 bases; bases outside gene matches: 14. The CDR3 covers 16 residues. The CDR3 loop reads CASSPWEGGPRETQYF. The CDR3 DNA reads TGTGCCAGCAGCCCGTGGGAGGGAGGGCCCCGCGAGACCCAGTACTTC.

The genes are TRBV2 and TRBJ1-2; D call uncertain. Germline V gene sequence: CDR1 SNHLY, CDR2 FYNNEI. The length of the CDR3 is 14 residues. Trimming removed 0 bases from V and 8 bases from J, with 13 bases in between. Here the CDR3 reads CASSEATPSVGYTF. The CDR3 region has the DNA TGTGCCAGCAGTGAAGCGACGCCGTCAGTCGGCTACACCTTC. The full variable domain, its missing parts supplied by reference TRBV2 and TRBJ1-2, is EPEVTQTPSHQVTQMGQEVILRCVPISNHLYFYWYRQILGQKVEFLVSFYNNEISEKSEIFDDQFSVERPDGSNFTLKIRSTKLEDSAMYFCASSEATPSVGYTFGSGTRLTVV.

Here the CDR3 DNA reads TGTGCCAGCAGCTTCGGGGGTTCGGGGGAAAAACTGTTTTTT. Residues: CASSFGGSGEKLFF. The genes are TRBV7-9 and TRBJ1-4; possible D gene TRBD1, 5 bases. V was trimmed by 3 bases and J by 8 bases, leaving 13 bases between them. CDR1 and CDR2 (germline): SEHNR, FQNEAQ (reference sequence). This CDR3 has 14 residues.

The chain joins TRBV7-9 to TRBJ2-2; the match to TRBD2 covers 13 bases. This CDR3 comprises 16 residues. CDR1 and CDR2 (germline): SEHNR, FQNEAQ (reference sequence). Germline trimming cut 4 bases from V and 3 bases from J; bases unmatched to any gene: 2. CDR3 residues: CASSSGLAGDTGELFF. As DNA, the CDR3 is TGTGCCAGCAGCTCCGGACTAGCGGGAGACACCGGGGAGCTGTTTTTT.

V usage is TRBV5-6 and J usage is TRBJ2-5, with unresolved D. Trimming took 0 bases from V and 4 from J, leaving 7 bases between them. Germline CDR1 SGHDT, CDR2 YYEEEE. The CDR3 extends over 13 amino acids. This chain's CDR3 is CASSLVDSETQYF. The CDR3 DNA reads as TGTGCCAGCAGCTTGGTAGATTCAGAGACCCAGTACTTC.

The V gene is TRBV7-9, the J gene TRBJ2-5, with a tentative D call TRBD2 (5 bases). Germline CDR1 reads SEHNR; CDR2 reads FQNEAQ (reference sequence). Trimming removed 7 bases from V and 4 bases from J, with 16 bases in between. The CDR3 sequence is 14 residues long. The CDR3 nucleotides read TGTGCCAGCACCTCCGCGGGCTTGGGAGAGACCCAGTACTTC. Translating it yields CASTSAGLGETQYF.

The chain couples TRBV29-1 to TRBJ2-6; possible D gene TRBD2, 6 bases. The CDR3 is made up of 16 amino acids. V was trimmed by 3 bases and J by 0 bases, leaving 12 bases between them. The germline CDR1 and CDR2 sequences are SQVTM and ANQGSEA. This CDR3 reads CSVDGTASSGANVLTF. CDR3 coding DNA: TGCAGCGTTGACGGGACTGCTAGCTCTGGGGCCAACGTCCTGACTTTC.

CDR3 DNA sequence: TGTGCCAGCAGTCCGACCGTGCCCGGGGAGCTGTTTTTT. This gives the protein CASSPTVPGELFF. The chain is built from TRBV7-9 and TRBJ2-2; D unclear. The germline V gene has CDR1 SEHNR and CDR2 FQNEAQ (reference sequence). The CDR3 contains 13 residues. V was trimmed by 6 bases and J by 6 bases, leaving 11 bases between them.

This clone was counted once. The chain links TRBV4-1 to TRBJ1-5; D remains ambiguous. The CDR3 has 14 residues. CDR1 is MGHRA and CDR2 is YSYEKL in the germline V gene. V dropped 2 bases and J dropped 5 bases, with 10 bases sitting between them. Here the CDR3 reads CASSQIGVDQPQHF. DNA of the CDR3: TGCGCCAGCAGCCAAATCGGGGTGGATCAGCCCCAGCATTTT.

This clone is a singleton in its sample. The chain combines TRBV7-6 with TRBJ2-3; the D call may be TRBD1 or TRBD2 (5 bases each). Germline V gene lookup returns CDR1 SGHVS and CDR2 FNYEAQ. Trimming cost V 5 bases and J 0 bases, with 18 bases left between them. The CDR3 is 17 amino acids. The DNA of the CDR3 is TGTGCCAGCAGCCCCTTCCTGTCCGGGGCTAGCACAGATACGCAGTATTTT. It is translated as CASSPFLSGASTDTQYF.

This clone was observed a few times. The chain combines TRBV7-9 with TRBJ2-1; D remains unclear. In germline, CDR1 is SEHNR, CDR2 FQNEAQ (reference sequence). This CDR3 has 14 residues. The ends were cut back, 1 base at V and 1 base at J, with 5 bases in the middle. The CDR3, as DNA: TGTGCCAGCAGCTTAGACGGATCCTACAATGAGCAGTTCTTC. This gives the protein CASSLDGSYNEQFF. Full variable domain (remainder filled in from reference TRBV7-9 and TRBJ2-1): DTGVSQNPRHKITKRGQNVTFRCDPISEHNRLYWYRQTLGQGPEFLTYFQNEAQLEKSRLLSDRFSAERPKGSFSTLEIQRTEQGDSAMYLCASSLDGSYNEQFFGPGTRLTVL.